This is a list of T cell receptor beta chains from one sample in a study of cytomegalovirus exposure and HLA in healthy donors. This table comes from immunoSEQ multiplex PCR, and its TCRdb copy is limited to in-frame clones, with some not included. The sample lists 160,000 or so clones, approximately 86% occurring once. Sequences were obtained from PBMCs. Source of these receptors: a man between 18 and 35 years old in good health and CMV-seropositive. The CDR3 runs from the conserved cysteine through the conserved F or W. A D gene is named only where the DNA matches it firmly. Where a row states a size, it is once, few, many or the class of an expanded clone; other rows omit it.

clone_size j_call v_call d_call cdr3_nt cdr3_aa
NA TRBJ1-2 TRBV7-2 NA TGTGCCAGCGCTGACAGCTACTATGGCTACACCTTC CASADSYYGYTF
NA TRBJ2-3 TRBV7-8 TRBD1 TGTGCCAGCAGCTTTAAACGGACAGGGACAGATACGCAGTATTTT CASSFKRTGTDTQYF
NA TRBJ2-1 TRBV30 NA TGTGCCTGGACGGACTTCCTCCACTACAATGAGCAGTTCTTC CAWTDFLHYNEQFF
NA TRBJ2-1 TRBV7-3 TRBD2 TGTGCCAGCAGCCCCGATCAGCGGGGGGCCTTGTTCTTC CASSPDQRGALFF
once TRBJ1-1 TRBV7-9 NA TGTGCCAGCAGACACCCGACACCTATGAACACTGAAGCTTTCTTT CASRHPTPMNTEAFF
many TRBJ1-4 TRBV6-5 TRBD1 TGTGCCAGCAGTTACAAAAGCCGGGACAGTGGAGAAAAACTGTTTTTT CASSYKSRDSGEKLFF
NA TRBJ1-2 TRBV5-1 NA TGCGCCAGCAGCTCAAATTCCTATGGCTACACCTTC CASSSNSYGYTF
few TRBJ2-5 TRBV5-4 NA TGTGCCAGCAGCCTCCCCGGGGTACAAGAGACCCAGTACTTC CASSLPGVQETQYF
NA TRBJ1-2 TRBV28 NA TGTGCCAGCAGTTGGGGGACCCTAGGGAGGGACACCTTC CASSWGTLGRDTF
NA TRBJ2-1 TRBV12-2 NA TGTGCAAGTCGTCTGCCGGCAGGGGATAGGGAGTTCTTC CASRLPAGDREFF